This T cell receptor beta chain was retrieved from a study of blood T cell repertoires in COVID-19. Study-wide context: Samples taken during acute and convalescent COVID-19 were collected in the United States, Italy and Spain. Sample material is recorded as cDNA or gDNA derived from T cells, B-cell-depleted T cells, or PBMCs.

The CDR3 runs to 15 residues. V trimming: 4 bases; J trimming: 5 bases; junction bases outside the gene matches: 12. Germline CDR1 and CDR2: SGHTS and YDEGEE. Original analysis: Amplification of reference gene primers was used by the study to estimate nucleated cell counts. The assay was immunoSEQ multiplex PCR, and TCRdb's table has in-frame clones only and misses some. That table supplies the V and J calls and clone size; D and trimming were determined from the DNA. The sample consists of 250,000 or so clones, 88% of them appearing once. Source material: peripheral blood. The chain employs TRBV5-8 and TRBJ2-7; TRBD2 agrees at 7 bases. The source is an older woman with acute or convalescent COVID-19. The CDR3 nucleotides are TGTGCCAGCAGCCCTAGGCCAGGGAGGGTAAACGAGCAGTACTTC. It codes for CASSPRPGRVNEQYF.